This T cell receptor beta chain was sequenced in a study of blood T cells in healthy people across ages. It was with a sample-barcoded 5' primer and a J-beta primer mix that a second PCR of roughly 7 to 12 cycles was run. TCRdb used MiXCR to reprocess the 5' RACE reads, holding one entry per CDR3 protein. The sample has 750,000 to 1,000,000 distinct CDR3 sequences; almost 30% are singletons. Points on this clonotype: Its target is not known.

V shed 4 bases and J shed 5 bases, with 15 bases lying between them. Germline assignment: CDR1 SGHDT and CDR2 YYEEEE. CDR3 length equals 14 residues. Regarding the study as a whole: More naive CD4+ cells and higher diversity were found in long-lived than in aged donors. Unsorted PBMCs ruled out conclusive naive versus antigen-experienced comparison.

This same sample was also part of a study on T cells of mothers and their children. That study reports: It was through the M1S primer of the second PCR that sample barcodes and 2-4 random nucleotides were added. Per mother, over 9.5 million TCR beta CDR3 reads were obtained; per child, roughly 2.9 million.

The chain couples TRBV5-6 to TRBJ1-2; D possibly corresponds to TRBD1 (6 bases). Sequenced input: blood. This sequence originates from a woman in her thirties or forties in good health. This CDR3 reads CASSPPQGRYGYTF. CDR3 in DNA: TGTGCCAGCAGCCCCCCACAGGGTCGGTATGGCTACACCTTC.